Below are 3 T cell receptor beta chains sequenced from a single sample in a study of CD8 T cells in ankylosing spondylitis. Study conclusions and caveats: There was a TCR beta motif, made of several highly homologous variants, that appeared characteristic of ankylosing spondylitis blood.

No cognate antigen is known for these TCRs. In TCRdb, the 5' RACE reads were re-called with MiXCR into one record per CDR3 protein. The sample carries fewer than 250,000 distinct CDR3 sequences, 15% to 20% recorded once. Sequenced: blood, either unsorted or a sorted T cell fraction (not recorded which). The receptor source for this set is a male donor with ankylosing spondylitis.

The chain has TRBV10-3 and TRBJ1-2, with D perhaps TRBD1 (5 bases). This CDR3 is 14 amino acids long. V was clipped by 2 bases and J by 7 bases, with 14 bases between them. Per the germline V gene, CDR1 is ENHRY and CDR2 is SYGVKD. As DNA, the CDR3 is TGTGCCATCAGTGAGGCGACAGAGATTGGTGGCTACACCTTC. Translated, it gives CAISEATEIGGYTF.

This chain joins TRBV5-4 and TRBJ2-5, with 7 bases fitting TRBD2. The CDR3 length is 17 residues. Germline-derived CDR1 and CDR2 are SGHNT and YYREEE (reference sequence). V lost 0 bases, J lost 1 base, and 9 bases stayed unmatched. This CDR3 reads CASSLGVARLAQETQYF. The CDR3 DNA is TGTGCCAGCAGCTTGGGTGTCGCCAGACTAGCCCAAGAGACCCAGTACTTC.

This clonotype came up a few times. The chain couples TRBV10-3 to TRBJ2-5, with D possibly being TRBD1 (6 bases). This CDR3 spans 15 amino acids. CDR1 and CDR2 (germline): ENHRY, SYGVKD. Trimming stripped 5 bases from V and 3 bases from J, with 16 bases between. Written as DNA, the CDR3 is TGTGCCATCAGTTTTGGCAGGGGCGTAGAAGAGACCCAGTACTTC. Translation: CAISFGRGVEETQYF.